The source of this T cell receptor (beta chain) is a study of human T cells and chemical hapten exposure. Turning to the study itself: Donors were sensitized with 2% DPC on the upper inner arm. Whole-study findings and limits: Patch test score rose with PT1 expanded TCRs, significant at 8, 16, 32, not 4. Expanded TCRs formed significantly more large CDR3 similarity clusters than controls.

This CDR3 is 11 amino acids long. Deletions cut 3 bases from V and 6 bases from J, with 4 bases between. Each cDNA molecule in the library carried unique molecular identifiers. TCRdb re-derived calls from the reads in MiXCR, one entry per CDR3 protein. In the table there are 2,300 or so distinct CDR3 sequences, approximately 60% of which are singletons. As to treatment: therapeutic diphenylcyclopropenone sensitization with weekly scalp DPC. Blood draws came before every patch-test application. To note about this clonotype: The antigen is unknown.

Sequencing was performed on whole blood, taken before DPC sensitization or 2, 6, or about 24 weeks after (not recorded which). This TCR was sampled from an adult with alopecia areata. Some clones in this sample may be carry-over from other donors' samples. This table probably holds off-target reads from a library built for another chain. This chain connects TRBV12-3 or TRBV12-4 to TRBJ2-3; D call uncertain. The DNA of the CDR3 is TGTGCCAGCAGTTTTACGGATACGCAGTATTTT. Residues: CASSFTDTQYF.